Shown below are 29 T cell receptor beta chains from a single sample sequenced in a study of long-term antiretroviral therapy in people with HIV. Runs used v3.0 of the immunoSEQ assay and were done at survey level. Measured with immunoSEQ multiplex PCR; TCRdb has only the in-frame clones, and not every one. The sample has about 19,000 clones, 76% seen once. This material consisted of unsorted PBMCs, taken 0.5 years before starting antiretroviral therapy. These receptors were taken from a woman between 50 and 59 years old with HIV.

The chain uses TRBV27 and TRBJ1-6, with D possibly TRBD1 on 5 matching bases. V was shortened by 5 bases and J by 10 bases, with 15 bases between the two germline ends. The CDR3 totals 14 residues. Germline assignment: CDR1 MNHEY and CDR2 SMNVEV (reference sequence). The CDR3 region is CASSRDGAVSPLHF. In DNA form, the CDR3 reads TGTGCCAGCAGTAGGGACGGGGCGGTCTCACCCCTCCACTTT.

This clone was recorded once. This chain connects TRBV4-1 to TRBJ1-5; 9 bases are shared with TRBD1. V lost 3 bases to trimming and J lost 9 bases; unmatched junction nucleotides: 9. This CDR3 region has 15 residues. The germline V gene has CDR1 MGHRA and CDR2 YSYEKL. The CDR3 region is CASSQTGTGRLPQHF. CDR3 bases: TGCGCCAGCAGCCAGACCGGGACAGGGCGACTGCCCCAGCATTTT.

This chain links TRBV10-3 with TRBJ1-1; tentative D call: TRBD1 (5 bases). CDR3 size: 13 residues. Germline CDR1 reads ENHRY; CDR2 reads SYGVKD. V dropped 6 bases and J dropped 3 bases, with 11 bases sitting between them. The chain's CDR3 is CAIRPRGDTEAFF. The CDR3 DNA reads TGTGCCATCAGACCTCGGGGGGACACTGAAGCTTTCTTT.

The V gene is TRBV5-1, the J gene TRBJ1-1; 8 bases line up with TRBD1. The germline CDR1 and CDR2 sequences are SGHRS and YFSETQ. The CDR3 is made up of 19 amino acids. The V and J ends lost 0 bases and 0 bases, in that order; junction bases with no gene match: 13. The CDR3 protein is CASSLERAQGAPMNTEAFF. The CDR3 bases are TGCGCCAGCAGCTTGGAACGGGCGCAGGGGGCCCCTATGAACACTGAAGCTTTCTTT.

The rearrangement uses TRBV11-2 and TRBJ2-2; a possible D gene is TRBD1 (5 bases). The germline V gene has CDR1 SGHAT and CDR2 FQNNGV. This CDR3 has 15 residues. V lost 6 bases, J lost 2 bases, and 13 bases lay in between. As DNA, the CDR3 is TGTGCCAGCAGGGGGCTTTGGCAAAACACCGGGGAGCTGTTTTTT. Translated, it gives CASRGLWQNTGELFF. The variable domain in full, completed from reference TRBV11-2 and TRBJ2-2, reads EAGVAQSPRYKIIEKRQSVAFWCNPISGHATLYWYQQILGQGPKLLIQFQNNGVVDDSQLPKDRFSAERLKGVDSTLKIQPAKLEDSAVYLCASRGLWQNTGELFFGEGSRLTVL.

The chain is built from TRBV25-1 and TRBJ1-2; TRBD1 agrees at 12 bases. CDR1 and CDR2 (germline): MGHDK, SYGVNS. Trimming at V came to 3 bases and at J to 5 bases, leaving 10 bases not matched to a gene. The CDR3 is 17 residues long. Here the CDR3 reads CASSESGTGGEGYGYTF. In nucleotides, the CDR3 is TGTGCCAGCAGTGAGTCCGGGACAGGGGGCGAGGGGTATGGCTACACCTTC.

In this sample, this clone turned up a few times. V and J are TRBV2 and TRBJ1-5; a weak D match, TRBD1 (5 bases). From germline, CDR1 is SNHLY and CDR2 FYNNEI. The CDR3 has 12 residues. Trimming pared 6 bases from V and 11 bases from J, leaving 14 bases between. The CDR3 bases are TGTGCCAGCAGGGCCCAGGGCCCGGCCCAGCATTTT. Translation: CASRAQGPAQHF.

The CDR3 region has the DNA TGTGCCAGCAGCCATCTTATCACAGATACGCAGTATTTT. This translates into CASSHLITDTQYF. The chain joins TRBV11-3 to TRBJ2-3; D is unclear. There are 13 residues in the CDR3. The germline V gene encodes CDR1 SGHNT and CDR2 YENEEA. Trimming removed 5 bases from V and 2 bases from J, with 8 bases in between.

The chain links TRBV14 to TRBJ1-2, with 9 bases matching TRBD1. Trimming cost V 4 bases and J 8 bases; bases outside gene matches: 8. The CDR3 loop spans 14 amino acids. The germline gives CDR1 SGHDN, CDR2 FVKESK. Here the CDR3 reads CASSLNPGQGGYTF. The CDR3 DNA reads as TGTGCCAGCAGCCTAAACCCGGGACAGGGAGGCTACACCTTC. Filled out from reference TRBV14 and TRBJ1-2, the complete variable domain reads EAGVTQFPSHSVIEKGQTVTLRCDPISGHDNLYWYRRVMGKEIKFLLHFVKESKQDESGMPNNRFLAERTGGTYSTLKVQPAELEDSGVYFCASSLNPGQGGYTFGSGTRLTVV.

The V and J genes are TRBV2 and TRBJ2-7, with D perhaps matching TRBD1 (6 bases). Germline V CDR1 and CDR2: SNHLY, FYNNEI. Trimming took off 6 bases at V and 1 base at J, with 16 bases between the two ends. The CDR3 length is 15 residues. The CDR3 coding sequence is TGTGCCAGCAGCGCCGTTCGAGGACAGTCCTACGAGCAGTACTTC. Translating it yields CASSAVRGQSYEQYF.

The rearrangement joins TRBV9 to TRBJ2-2, with 9 bases lining up with TRBD1. CDR3 length: 15 amino acids. The germline CDR1 and CDR2 sequences are SGDLS and YYNGEE. Trimming at V came to 4 bases and at J to 7 bases, leaving 8 bases not matched to a gene. This CDR3 reads CASSTTGGWIGELFF. DNA for the CDR3: TGTGCCAGCAGCACTACAGGGGGCTGGATCGGGGAGCTGTTTTTT.

The V and J genes are TRBV9 and TRBJ1-5; 12 nucleotides line up with TRBD1. The length of the CDR3 is 15 residues. CDR1 SGDLS and CDR2 YYNGEE come from the germline V gene. Trimming at V came to 3 bases and at J to 5 bases, leaving 3 bases not matched to a gene. CDR3: CASSDGTGGYQPQHF. CDR3 sequence (DNA): TGTGCCAGCAGCGACGGGACAGGGGGCTATCAGCCCCAGCATTTT.

V usage is TRBV30 and J usage is TRBJ2-5; possible D gene TRBD2, 6 bases. V shed 3 bases and J shed 2 bases, with 19 bases lying between them. This CDR3 comprises 16 residues. Germline assignment: CDR1 GTSNPN and CDR2 SVGIG (reference sequence). The CDR3 is CAWSPRAGRRQETQYF. The CDR3 DNA reads as TGTGCCTGGAGCCCTCGGGCAGGGAGGAGGCAAGAGACCCAGTACTTC.

This chain links TRBV5-1 with TRBJ2-5, with D possibly being TRBD2 (6 bases). The end of the DNA aligns better with TRBJ2-7, so the J call may be wrong. CDR1 and CDR2 from the germline V gene are SGHRS and YFSETQ. The CDR3 is made up of 19 amino acids. CDR3 DNA: TGCGCCAGCAGCTTGGGGTTCCACAGTGCGGGGCTCCCTGGGTACGAGCAGTACTTC. Its translation: CASSLGFHSAGLPGYEQYF.

This rearrangement joins TRBV9 to TRBJ2-3, with TRBD1 matching 9 bases. V trimming: 0 bases; J trimming: 2 bases; junction bases outside the gene matches: 10. The CDR3 is 18 amino acids. The V gene's germline CDR1 is SGDLS and CDR2 YYNGEE. CDR3 sequence (DNA): TGTGCCAGCAGCGTAGTCCCTGTAGGGACAGGGAACACAGATACGCAGTATTTT. It encodes CASSVVPVGTGNTDTQYF.

This clone has just one count. The chain joins TRBV11-2 to TRBJ1-2, with a weak D call TRBD1 (6 bases). CDR1 and CDR2 (germline): SGHAT, FQNNGV. The germline V and J ends were trimmed by 5 bases and 4 bases, with 14 bases remaining between them. The CDR3 extends over 14 amino acids. CDR3 nucleotides: TGTGCCAGCAGCCACCCCGGACAGTTCTATGGCTACACCTTC. This encodes CASSHPGQFYGYTF.

The CDR3 region is CASSQEPGSNQPQHF. DNA for the CDR3: TGCGCCAGCAGCCAAGAGCCCGGGAGCAATCAGCCCCAGCATTTT. V is TRBV4-1 and J is TRBJ1-5; D unclear. The CDR3 loop spans 15 amino acids. V was pared by 0 bases and J by 1 base, with 7 bases between. Germline V gene data show CDR1 as MGHRA and CDR2 as YSYEKL.

The chain uses TRBV12-5 and TRBJ1-1; D ambiguous. Germline CDR1 is LGHNT and CDR2 is FRNRAP. Trimming stripped 2 bases from V and 7 bases from J, with 11 bases between. CDR3 size: 13 residues. CDR3 DNA sequence: TGTGCTAGTGGTTTGCAAAGGTGGGGTGAAGCTTTCTTT. It translates to CASGLQRWGEAFF. Variable domain in full (rest from reference TRBV12-5 and TRBJ1-1): DARVTQTPRHKVTEMGQEVTMRCQPILGHNTVFWYRQTMMQGLELLAYFRNRAPLDDSGMPKDRFSAEMPDATLATLKIQPSEPRDSAVYFCASGLQRWGEAFFGQGTRLTVV.

The chain couples TRBV27 to TRBJ2-3, with TRBD1 identical over 8 bases. In germline, CDR1 is MNHEY, CDR2 SMNVEV (reference sequence). The CDR3 totals 15 residues. Losses at the gene ends were 5 bases for V and 2 bases for J; bases not matched to a gene: 6. The CDR3 loop reads CASSIWTGPTDTQYF. The CDR3, as DNA: TGTGCCAGCAGTATTTGGACAGGGCCCACAGATACGCAGTATTTT.

This chain connects TRBV11-2 to TRBJ2-5, with 7 bases fitting TRBD1. This CDR3 has 17 residues. Germline V gives CDR1 SGHAT, CDR2 FQNNGV. With V trimmed by 2 bases and J by 5 bases, 14 bases remained unmatched. CDR3 loop: CASSLRSGQQGRETQYF. CDR3 coding DNA: TGTGCCAGCAGCTTACGCTCGGGACAGCAGGGTAGGGAGACCCAGTACTTC.

This chain uses TRBV19 with TRBJ1-5; 7 positions agree with TRBD1. Germline-derived CDR1 and CDR2 are LNHDA and SQIVND (reference sequence). The CDR3 runs to 17 residues. CDR3: CASIKGTASGNNQPQHF. CDR3 DNA sequence: TGTGCTTCGATCAAGGGGACAGCGAGCGGCAACAATCAGCCCCAGCATTTT.

The chain uses TRBV27 and TRBJ2-1, with unresolved D. Germline V gene lookup returns CDR1 MNHEY and CDR2 SMNVEV (reference sequence). The CDR3 runs 15 residues. The ends were cut back, 3 bases at V and 6 bases at J, with 15 bases in the middle. The CDR3 bases are TGTGCCAGCAGTTTTTGGCCTCCGGCCCCCAATGAGCAGTTCTTC. As protein: CASSFWPPAPNEQFF.

This chain joins TRBV29-1 and TRBJ2-5, with D possibly being TRBD2 (6 bases). Per the germline V gene, CDR1 is SQVTM and CDR2 is ANQGSEA. The CDR3 is 14 amino acids. The V and J ends lost 4 bases and 5 bases respectively, with 17 bases between them. The CDR3 DNA sequence: TGCAGCGTTGGAAGGCAGGGCGGGACGGAGACCCAGTACTTC. Protein: CSVGRQGGTETQYF.

V and J are TRBV4-1 and TRBJ2-2, with D possibly TRBD2 on 5 matching bases. Germline V gene sequence: CDR1 MGHRA, CDR2 YSYEKL. With 7 bases removed from V and 3 bases from J, the gap between germline ends came to 18 bases. CDR3 length equals 16 residues. The CDR3 is CASNRGTGRDTGELFF. The CDR3 nucleotides are TGCGCCAGCAACAGAGGAACGGGAAGAGACACCGGGGAGCTGTTTTTT.

The CDR3 DNA follows: TGCGCCAGCAGCTTGGCGGGGTTAGACACCATATATTTT. Its translation is CASSLAGLDTIYF. J is TRBJ1-3 and V is TRBV5-1; D not resolved. Trimming shortened V by 0 bases and J by 8 bases, and 9 bases separated the two germline ends. The CDR3 length is 13 residues. CDR1 SGHRS and CDR2 YFSETQ come from the germline V gene. Full variable domain (rest looked up from reference TRBV5-1 and TRBJ1-3): KAGVTQTPRYLIKTRGQQVTLSCSPISGHRSVSWYQQTPGQGLQFLFEYFSETQRNKGNFPGRFSGRQFSNSRSEMNVSTLELGDSALYLCASSLAGLDTIYFGEGSWLTVV.

The chain links TRBV6-1 to TRBJ2-3, with TRBD2 as a possible D gene (6 bases). The CDR3 runs 15 residues. Trimming stripped 8 bases from V and 6 bases from J, with 21 bases between. Germline V CDR1 and CDR2: MNHNS, SASEGT. CDR3 sequence: CASRGLGSGGDTQYF. In nucleotides, the CDR3 is TGTGCCAGCCGGGGGTTGGGTAGCGGCGGCGATACGCAGTATTTT.

The sample holds a few counts of this clone. The V call is TRBV7-9, the J call TRBJ2-7; D remains ambiguous. Trimming pared 8 bases from V and 3 bases from J, leaving 11 bases between. CDR1 is SEHNR and CDR2 is FQNEAQ in the germline V gene (reference sequence). The CDR3 is made up of 12 amino acids. The CDR3 nucleotides read TGTGCCAGCTCCTTGTGGAACTACGAGCAGTACTTC. Its translation is CASSLWNYEQYF.

This sequence joins TRBV20-1 and TRBJ1-5; D call uncertain. The CDR3 length is 10 residues. Trimming took off 7 bases at V and 6 bases at J, with 7 bases between the two ends. In germline, CDR1 is DFQATT, CDR2 SNEGSKA (reference sequence). This CDR3 reads CSEVGQPQHF. The CDR3 DNA sequence: TGCAGTGAAGTCGGTCAGCCCCAGCATTTT.

The chain is built from TRBV5-1 and TRBJ1-1; 9 bases align to TRBD1. This CDR3 spans 17 amino acids. Germline V gene sequence: CDR1 SGHRS, CDR2 YFSETQ. Trimming took 4 bases from V and 6 from J; bases not matched to a gene: 16. For the CDR3, the DNA is TGCGCCAGCAGCCCCGTCCCGGGACAGGGTTCGATGGCTGAAGCTTTCTTT. Translated: CASSPVPGQGSMAEAFF. Filled out from reference TRBV5-1 and TRBJ1-1, the complete variable domain reads KAGVTQTPRYLIKTRGQQVTLSCSPISGHRSVSWYQQTPGQGLQFLFEYFSETQRNKGNFPGRFSGRQFSNSRSEMNVSTLELGDSALYLCASSPVPGQGSMAEAFFGQGTRLTVV.